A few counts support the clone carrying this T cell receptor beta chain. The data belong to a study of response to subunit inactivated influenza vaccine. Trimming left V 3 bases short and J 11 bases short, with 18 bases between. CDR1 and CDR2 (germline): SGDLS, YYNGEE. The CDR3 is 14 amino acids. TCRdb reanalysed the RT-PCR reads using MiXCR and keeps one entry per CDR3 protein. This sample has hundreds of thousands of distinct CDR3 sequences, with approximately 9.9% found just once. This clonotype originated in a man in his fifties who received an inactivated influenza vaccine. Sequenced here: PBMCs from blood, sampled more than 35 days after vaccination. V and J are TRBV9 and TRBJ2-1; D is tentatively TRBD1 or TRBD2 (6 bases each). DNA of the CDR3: TGTGCCAGCAGCGCTCGAAGAGTGGGGGGCCAGCAGTTCTTC. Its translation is CASSARRVGGQQFF.